The 4 T cell receptor beta chains below come from one sample, sequenced in a study of cytomegalovirus exposure and HLA in healthy donors. Researchers ran the PCR with 60 Vbeta and 13 Jbeta primers. TCRdb's table, derived via immunoSEQ multiplex PCR, lists solely in-frame clones and lacks some. Counted here are about 94,000 clones, 76% occurring once; the ten biggest clones make up approximately 1.4%. The sequencing sample was made of PBMCs. These receptors were taken from a male donor in good health and CMV-seronegative.

The chain carries TRBV7-3 and TRBJ2-2, with 11 bases aligning to TRBD1. Trimming removed 8 bases from V and 7 bases from J; junction bases left unmatched: 6. Germline CDR1 and CDR2: SGHTA and FQGTGA. The CDR3 is 14 amino acids. The CDR3 region has the DNA TGTGCCAGCGGAAAGGGACAGGGGGTCGGGGAGCTGTTTTTT. As protein: CASGKGQGVGELFF.

Worth noting for this clone: This sample includes further DNA sequences coding for the same CDR3. In DNA, the CDR3 is TGTGCCAGCAGTCATTGGGACAGATCCTATGAAAAACTGTTTTTT. Protein sequence: CASSHWDRSYEKLFF. The J gene is TRBJ1-4, the V gene TRBV6-4; 7 bases agree with TRBD1. The germline CDR1 and CDR2 sequences are MRHNA and SNTAGT. The J segment lost 6 bases and the V segment lost 5 bases, leaving 9 bases of the junction unmatched. CDR3 length equals 15 residues.

This clone occurred a few times. The rearrangement links TRBV15 to TRBJ1-2, with D hard to call. Germline V gives CDR1 LNHNV, CDR2 YYDKDF (reference sequence). Trimming took 8 bases from V and 7 from J, leaving 17 bases between them. This CDR3 contains 13 residues. CDR3 coding DNA: TGTGCCACCTCCCCGAGCGGTTTCGGTGGCTACACCTTC. This gives the protein CATSPSGFGGYTF.

Only a few counts were recorded for this clone. The chain employs TRBV19 and TRBJ1-3, with 9 bases matching TRBD1. After removal of 7 bases from V and 4 bases from J, the junction contained 11 bases not matched to a gene. CDR3 size: 16 residues. Germline V gene sequence: CDR1 LNHDA, CDR2 SQIVND (reference sequence). The DNA for the CDR3 is TGTGCCAGTATTGACCTGACAGGGGGTTCCGGAAACACCATATATTTT. It encodes CASIDLTGGSGNTIYF.